The 5 T cell receptor beta chains listed next were all sequenced from one sample in a study of blood T cell repertoires in COVID-19. Sequenced by immunoSEQ multiplex PCR; TCRdb stores in-frame clones only, minus some. The sample records some 300,000 clones, 89% being singletons. The sequencing sample was made of PBMCs or T cells enriched from blood (not recorded which). The receptors derive from a woman aged 25-40 years who had recovered from COVID-19.

The gene calls are TRBV10-2 and TRBJ2-1, with a tentative D call TRBD2 (6 bases). The ends were cut back, 6 bases at V and 7 bases at J, with 19 bases in the middle. Germline assignment: CDR1 WSHSY and CDR2 SAAADI. The length of the CDR3 is 15 residues. As DNA, the CDR3 is TGCGCCAGCAGACGGGGGAATTTTGTTTTGAATGAGCAGTTCTTC. It yields the protein CASRRGNFVLNEQFF.

This clone appeared once. The chain uses TRBV5-6 and TRBJ2-7; the match to TRBD1 covers 9 bases. This CDR3 has 14 amino acids. CDR1 is SGHDT and CDR2 is YYEEEE in the germline V gene. Trimming removed 3 bases from V and 6 bases from J; junction bases left unmatched: 7. As DNA, the CDR3 is TGTGCCAGCAGCTCCGGGACAGGGACGGGCGAGCAGTACTTC. It translates to CASSSGTGTGEQYF.

Here the CDR3 reads CAWSVQGGNEKLFF. As DNA, the CDR3 is TGTGCCTGGAGTGTACAGGGGGGGAATGAAAAACTGTTTTTT. V is TRBV30 and J is TRBJ1-4; 8 positions agree with TRBD1. The V gene's germline CDR1 is GTSNPN and CDR2 SVGIG (reference sequence). J gave up 5 bases and V 0 bases, and 2 bases lay outside the gene matches. The CDR3 covers 14 residues.

This clone is a singleton in its sample. V usage is TRBV11-3 and J usage is TRBJ1-5; the match to TRBD1 covers 7 bases. From germline, CDR1 is SGHNT and CDR2 YENEEA. With 1 base clipped from V and 2 bases from J, the junction kept 8 bases outside the gene matches. This CDR3 contains 17 residues. CDR3 in amino acids: CASSLGFQTGGNQPQHF. As DNA, the CDR3 is TGTGCCAGCAGCTTAGGGTTTCAAACAGGGGGCAATCAGCCCCAGCATTTT.

V usage is TRBV19 and J usage is TRBJ1-2; TRBD1 might be the D (5 bases). V lost 7 bases and J lost 0, with 15 bases in between. Per the germline V gene, CDR1 is LNHDA and CDR2 is SQIVND (reference sequence). CDR3 length: 15 residues. The CDR3 DNA follows: TGTGCCAGTACCCTAGGGAGGGGAGCTAACTATGGCTACACCTTC. It encodes CASTLGRGANYGYTF.